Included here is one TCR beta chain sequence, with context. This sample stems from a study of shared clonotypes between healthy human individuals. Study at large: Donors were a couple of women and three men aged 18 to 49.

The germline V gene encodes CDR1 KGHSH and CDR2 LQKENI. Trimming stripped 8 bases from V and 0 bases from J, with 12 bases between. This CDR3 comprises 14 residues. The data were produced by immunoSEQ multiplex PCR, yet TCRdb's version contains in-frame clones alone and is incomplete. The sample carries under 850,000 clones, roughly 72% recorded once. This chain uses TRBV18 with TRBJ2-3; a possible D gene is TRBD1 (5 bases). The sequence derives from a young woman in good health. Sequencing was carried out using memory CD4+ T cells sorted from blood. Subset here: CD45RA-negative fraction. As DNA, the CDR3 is TGTGCCAGCCTGACAGCGTCTAGCACAGATACGCAGTATTTT. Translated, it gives CASLTASSTDTQYF.